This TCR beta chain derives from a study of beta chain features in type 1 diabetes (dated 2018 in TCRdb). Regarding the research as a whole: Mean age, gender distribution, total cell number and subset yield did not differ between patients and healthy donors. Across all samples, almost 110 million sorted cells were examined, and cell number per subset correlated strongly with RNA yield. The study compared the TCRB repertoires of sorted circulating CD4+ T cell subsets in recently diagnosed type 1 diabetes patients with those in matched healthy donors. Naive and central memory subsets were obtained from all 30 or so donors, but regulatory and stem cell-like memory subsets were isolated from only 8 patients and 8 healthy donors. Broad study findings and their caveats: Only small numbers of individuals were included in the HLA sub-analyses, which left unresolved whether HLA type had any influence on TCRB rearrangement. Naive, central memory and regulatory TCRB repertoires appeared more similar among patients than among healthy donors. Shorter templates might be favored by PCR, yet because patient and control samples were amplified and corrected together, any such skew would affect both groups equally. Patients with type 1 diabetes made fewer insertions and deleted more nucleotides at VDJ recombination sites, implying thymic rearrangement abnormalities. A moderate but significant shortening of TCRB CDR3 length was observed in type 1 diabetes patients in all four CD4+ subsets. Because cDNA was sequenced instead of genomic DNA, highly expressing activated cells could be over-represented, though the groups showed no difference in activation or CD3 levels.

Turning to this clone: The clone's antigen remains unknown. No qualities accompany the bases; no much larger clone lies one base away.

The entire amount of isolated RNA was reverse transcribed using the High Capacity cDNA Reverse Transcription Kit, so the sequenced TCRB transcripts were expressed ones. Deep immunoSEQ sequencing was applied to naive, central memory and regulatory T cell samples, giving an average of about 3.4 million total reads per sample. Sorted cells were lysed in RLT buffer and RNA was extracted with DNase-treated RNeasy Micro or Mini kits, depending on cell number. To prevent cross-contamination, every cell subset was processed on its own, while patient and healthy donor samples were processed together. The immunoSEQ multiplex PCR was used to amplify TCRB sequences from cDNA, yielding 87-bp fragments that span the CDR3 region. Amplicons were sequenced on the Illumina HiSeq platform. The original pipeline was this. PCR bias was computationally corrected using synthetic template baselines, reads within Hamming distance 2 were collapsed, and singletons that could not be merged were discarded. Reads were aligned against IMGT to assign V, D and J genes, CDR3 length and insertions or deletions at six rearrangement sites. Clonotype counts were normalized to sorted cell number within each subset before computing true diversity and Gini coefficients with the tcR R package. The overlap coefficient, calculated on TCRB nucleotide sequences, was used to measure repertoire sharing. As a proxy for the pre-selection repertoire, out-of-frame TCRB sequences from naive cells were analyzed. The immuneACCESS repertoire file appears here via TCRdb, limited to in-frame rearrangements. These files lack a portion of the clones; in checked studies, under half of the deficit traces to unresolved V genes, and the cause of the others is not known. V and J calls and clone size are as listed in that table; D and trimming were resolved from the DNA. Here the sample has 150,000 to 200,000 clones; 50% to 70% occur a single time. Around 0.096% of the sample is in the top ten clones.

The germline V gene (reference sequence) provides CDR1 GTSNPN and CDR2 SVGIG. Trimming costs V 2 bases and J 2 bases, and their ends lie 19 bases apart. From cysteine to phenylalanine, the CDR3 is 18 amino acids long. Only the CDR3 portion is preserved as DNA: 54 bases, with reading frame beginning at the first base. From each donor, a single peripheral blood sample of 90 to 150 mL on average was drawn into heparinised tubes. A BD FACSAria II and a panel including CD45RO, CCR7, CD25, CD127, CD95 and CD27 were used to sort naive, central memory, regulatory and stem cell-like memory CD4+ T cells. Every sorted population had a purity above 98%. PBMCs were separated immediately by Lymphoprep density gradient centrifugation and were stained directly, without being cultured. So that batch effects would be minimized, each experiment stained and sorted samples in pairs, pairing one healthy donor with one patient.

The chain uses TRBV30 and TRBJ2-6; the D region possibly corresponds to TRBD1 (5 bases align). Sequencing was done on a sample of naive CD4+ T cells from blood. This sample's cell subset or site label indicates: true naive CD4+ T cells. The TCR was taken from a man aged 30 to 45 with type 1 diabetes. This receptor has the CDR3 CAWSPYGRVMAGANVLTF. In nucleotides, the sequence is TGTGCCTGGAGTCCATATGGCAGGGTAATGGCTGGGGCCAACGTCCTGACTTTC.